This TCR beta chain was observed in a study of vaccination effects on CD4 cells after COVID-19. Study observations and caveats: Marked contraction was observed in infection-induced and vaccine-induced clones late after vaccination.

CDR1 is MDHEN, CDR2 SYDVKM, per germline. The CDR3 is 11 residues long. V lost 6 bases and J lost 5, with 7 bases in between. Clones were read by immunoSEQ multiplex PCR, and TCRdb kept only the in-frame ones, dropping some. The sample has roughly 59,000 clones; around 78% are singletons. Expansion with viral peptide pools was applied to antigen-specific CD4+ T cells by the ViraFEST assay prior to sequencing. Cells that had been cultured for approximately ten days were the source of isolated CD4+ T cells. Two doses of either BNT162b2 or mRNA-1273 were given to each participant. Cultures of approximately 2.1 million PBMC per well contained 9.5 to 10 IU/ml IL-2 plus 10 ug/ml peptides. Cultures got half-medium changes with IL-2 on days 3 and 7. This clone was seen a few times. Its antigen is currently unknown.

The sequenced sample was CD4+ T cells from PBMCs cultured with HCoV-OC43 spike peptides, obtained after COVID-19 vaccination. Subset here: HCoV-OC43 spike overlapping peptide pool stimulation. V usage is TRBV28 and J usage is TRBJ1-2; D call uncertain. The sequence derives from a human donor who received a COVID-19 vaccine. The CDR3 spells CASRETYGYTF. As DNA, the CDR3 is TGTGCCAGCAGGGAGACTTATGGCTACACCTTC.